This T cell receptor (beta chain) originates from a study of T cells expressing NK-cell markers. Study as a whole: Seven of the eight sequenced donors were classified as HCMV-seropositive, and one was classified as seronegative.

UMI-tagged 5'RACE template switching yielded the TCR beta cDNA. Each CDR3 protein gets one entry in TCRdb, which reprocessed the 5' RACE reads and gives no DNA. Recorded here are roughly 180,000 distinct CDR3 sequences; the top ten clones represent around 20%. Points on this clonotype: Its antigen remains unidentified.

Study findings and constraints: A few donors likewise had their CD3+CD56-NKG2C+ fraction led by these clonotypes. Each of a handful of donors carried dominant NKG2C+ clonotypes accounting for roughly 1.0-7.5% of CD8+ T cells.

Germline V CDR1 and CDR2: DFQATT, SNEGSKA (reference sequence). There are 16 residues in the CDR3. This sequence joins TRBV20-1 and TRBJ2-3; TCRdb's D gene call, TRBD1, goes unchecked for lack of DNA. Sequenced input: blood T cells: a sorted CD56 or NKG2C T cell subset, CD4+ or CD8+ T cells, or bulk PBMC T cells (not recorded which). The sequence came from a man between 18 and 69 years old in good health. CDR3 sequence: CSARLGSGGMVDTQYF.